This T cell receptor (beta chain) was profiled in a study of CXCR3-negative and CXCR3-positive naive CD8 T cells. The CDR3 runs 15 residues. CDR1 is MNHEY and CDR2 is SVGAGI in the germline V gene. Researchers prepared the TRB cDNA libraries using 5' RACE with UMI labels. After re-calling the 5' RACE reads, TCRdb lists one entry per CDR3 protein, DNA absent. This sample's clone table lists about 6,900 distinct CDR3 sequences. In terms of frequency, this clonotype is medium-sized. Antigen specificity is unknown. Study-level findings and limits: When CXCR3-positive naive cells were set against CXCR3-negative naive cells, the former had more hydrophobic TRB CDR3s.

The sample consisted of naive CXCR3+ CD8+ T cells from blood. Subset: CD45RO-CCR7+CD27+CD95- naive CD8+ T cells expressing CXCR3 (TNR3+). This clonotype originated in a human donor in good health. Some clones in this sample may be carry-over from other donors' samples. The rearrangement uses TRBV6-5 and TRBJ2-7; the D call from TCRdb, TRBD2, cannot be confirmed without DNA. CDR3 residues: CASSYSWAGGGEQYF.